The T cell receptor beta chain under discussion was sequenced for a study of T-cell reconstitution after alpha-beta-depleted transplantation in children (dated by TCRdb to the mid-2010s). Regarding the research as a whole: The study quantitatively tracked T-cell immune reconstitution after TCRalphabeta/CD19-depleted allogeneic hematopoietic cell transplantation in children using TCR repertoire profiling.

This clonotype was picked up many times. Its cognate antigen has yet to be identified. No much larger clonotype is one base removed from it; base qualities were not supplied. Libraries were constructed by PCR. Sequenced using an Illumina HiSeq 2500. Molecular barcoding was employed in the preparation of TCR libraries, with unique molecular identifiers being used to normalize TCRbeta repertoire quantification. The public reads were run again by TCRdb, first through fastp at Q25 and then through MiXCR, and only productive beta chains were kept. CDR3 protein duplicates are merged, each entry listing the most common genes and DNA. Across this sample there are about 240,000 distinct CDR3 sequences, with 12% seen only once. Of the sample, 2% to 3% falls within the top ten clones. V loses 3 bases at its end and J loses 2 bases; junction bases beyond the gene matches: 6. Per the germline V gene, SGHRS is the CDR1 and YFSETQ is the CDR2. The CDR3 runs 16 amino acids, cysteine and phenylalanine included. Only the CDR3 part of the read is kept: 48 bases, read in frame from the first base.

This sequence was found in a human donor who donated a stem cell graft to a child with acute lymphoblastic leukemia. The specimen was PBMCs from the stem cell graft donor, collected from the stem cell graft. The V and J genes are TRBV5-1 and TRBJ2-5, and 11 junction bases match TRBD1. CDR3 region: CASSWTGGVRQETQYF. In nucleotide form, the sequence is TGCGCCAGCAGCTGGACAGGGGGCGTTCGGCAAGAGACCCAGTACTTC. When the CDR3 is completed using the reference TRBV5-1 and TRBJ2-5 genes on either side, the full variable domain is KAGVTQTPRYLIKTRGQQVTLSCSPISGHRSVSWYQQTPGQGLQFLFEYFSETQRNKGNFPGRFSGRQFSNSRSEMNVSTLELGDSALYLCASSWTGGVRQETQYFGPGTRLLVL.